This T cell receptor beta chain was recorded in a study of T cells after yellow fever vaccination. Study details: When fractions had low cell numbers, they were prepared with SMART-Seq v4 Ultra Low Input.

Each CDR3 protein is one row after TCRdb ran MiXCR on the 5' RACE reads. This table holds under 70,000 distinct CDR3 sequences, approximately 7.7% found once. This clonotype was recorded a few times. The receptor was derived from a man aged 18 to 29 who received the YFV17D yellow fever vaccine. The sequencing used CD8+ T cells sorted from PBMCs, collected on the day of the first yellow fever vaccination.

Written as DNA, the CDR3 is TGTGCCAGCGGTAACCCGGGACACGTTGATCAGCCCCAGCATTTT. It translates to CASGNPGHVDQPQHF. The V gene is TRBV12-3 or TRBV12-4, the J gene TRBJ1-5, with D perhaps TRBD1 (6 bases). Trimming removed 8 bases from V and 5 bases from J, with 19 bases in between. The CDR3 loop spans 15 amino acids.